This record concerns one TCR beta chain sequence. The specificity of this receptor is unknown. No base quality values were provided; no much bigger clone lies one nucleotide off. The sample originates from a study of shared clonotypes between healthy human individuals (dated by TCRdb to 2020 to 2021). With regard to the full study: A couple of women and a few men aged 18 to 49 years were included in the cohort. For each donor, CD4 naive and CD4 memory were each given three plates, CD8 naive was given two plates, and CD8 memory was given one plate. Per donor, leukapheresis produced somewhere between about 0.85 and 9.5 billion PBMCs. Blood TCR repertoires of a handful of healthy adults were deeply sequenced to estimate repertoire size and the extent of clonotype sharing between individuals. To increase sequencing depth and limit assay-specific biases, different laboratories used diverse techniques to prepare libraries and sequence TCR repertoires. Here is what the overall study found, with its caveats: Because the study included only a small number of donors, the genetic and exposure-history diversity represented was limited. Estimated clonotype richness was generally larger for naive than for memory subsets. Pairwise subsampling led to the expectation that sequencing depth would affect the degree of clonotype sharing among donors. When several donors were compared, the shared fraction of clonotypes was 5% to 6.5% for naive CD4, around 3.6% for naive CD8, roughly 2.5% for memory CD4, and approximately 0.4% for memory CD8. Compared with non-shared clonotypes, the clonotypes found in all four sorted-subset donors had higher generation probabilities. Only blood was sampled, and tissue TCR repertoires likely differ from those in blood. Even with the large sequencing depth, rarefaction of the sorted-subset datasets indicated that sequencing was incomplete.

Using the deep immunoSEQ assay, TCR CDR3 regions were amplified from genomic DNA by multiplex PCR. Extracted genomic DNA from each cell subset was spread evenly across all wells of several immunoSEQ 96-well plates, with each plate serving as a replicate. For sorted subsets, each replicate PCR was loaded with about 0.2 ug genomic DNA, equivalent to some 31,000 T cell genomes. Purified libraries were quantified with a Qubit 3.0 fluorometer, sized on a Bioanalyzer 2100, and re-quantified with the KAPA Library Quantification kit. Every immunoSEQ 96-well plate was sequenced on a separate single-read 150-cycle Illumina NextSeq 550 flow cell. The published analysis was carried out like this. Because the immunoSEQ output included only junctional sequences and no quality scores, the filtering could not be the same as the filtering used for full-length reads. To assign V/J genes and CDR3, sequences were annotated using PyIR, a Python wrapper for IgBLAST v1.9, with IMGT germline references. Reads were removed for weak V/J assignments (E-value above 1e-6), missing CDR3, stop codons, out-of-frame junctions, or ambiguous translated residues. V3J clonotypes were defined as sequences sharing the same inferred V gene, J gene, and CDR3 amino acid sequence. To compute the percentage overlap between repertoires, the number of shared unique clonotypes was divided by the size of the smaller repertoire. Repertoire richness was assessed with RTK rarefaction, the Chao1 estimator, and Recon v2.1 estimates of unobserved clonotypes. Generation probabilities were computed with OLGA for all TCRbeta clonotypes obtained by the gDNA method from several donors. Imported from immuneACCESS, the table was reduced by TCRdb to in-frame sequences with V and J called. These copies leave out some clones; in studies compared against another copy, an unresolved V gene accounts for under half, and the cause of the remainder is not known. For V, J and clone size, that table is used; D and trimming come from the DNA. The sample data list a few million clones, and about 92% of these were observed just once. The top ten clonotypes cover over 0.12% of the sample.

CDR1 and CDR2 were assigned from the germline V gene as WSHSY and SAAADI. V is reduced by 6 bases and J by 2 bases, leaving a spacing of 14 bases between them. The CDR3 goes from the cysteine to the phenylalanine over 15 residues. Kept here is only the CDR3 DNA, which spans 45 bases and is read in frame from base 1. Donors were healthy HIV-negative adults with no recently reported acute infections or vaccinations. Every donor was a Caucasian adult residing in Nashville, Tennessee, USA. Magnetic negative selection was used to enrich CD4+ T cells, after which naive cells were positively selected on CD45RA and the negative fraction became the memory subset. After blood collection by leukapheresis, PBMCs were isolated using Ficoll-Histopaque density gradient centrifugation and then cryopreserved in the vapor phase of liquid nitrogen. Analytical flow cytometry was used to check the purity and quantity of every magnetically sorted T cell population. From each sorted fraction, genomic DNA was isolated and quantified by UV absorbance on a Nanodrop 2000c.

The chain uses TRBV10-2 and TRBJ1-5; TRBD1 is a weak D gene call, 5 bases matching. This clonotype was sampled from a young man in good health. The specimen was naive CD4+ T cells sorted from blood. The cell subset or site tag for this specimen amounts to: CD45RA+ positively selected. The CDR3: CASRGPFGGNQPQHF. The sequenced DNA: TGCGCCAGCAGGGGGCCCTTTGGCGGCAATCAGCCCCAGCATTTT.